Listed below are T cell receptor beta chains from one sample, sequenced in a study of Ad26.COV2.S vaccination and SARS-CoV-2 variants. Some clones are missing from TCRdb's copy, which holds only in-frame ones; the method was immunoSEQ multiplex PCR. The sample includes almost 400,000 clones, about 91% of them seen just once. Material: peripheral blood, obtained in a trial of Ad26.COV2.S vaccine versus placebo. These receptors were taken from a person between 18 and 65 years old who received the Ad26.COV2.S COVID-19 vaccine or a placebo. The CDR3 runs from the conserved cysteine through the conserved F or W. D genes are given only for firm matches. For some rows the clone size is stated as once, few or many, or as a class when expanded; others skip it.

cdr3_aa | cdr3_nt | d_call | j_call | clone_size | v_call
CASSATTGFHGYTF | TGTGCCAGCAGTGCCACGACAGGGTTCCATGGCTACACCTTC | TRBD1 | TRBJ1-2 | - | TRBV27
CASSGTGREQYF | TGTGCCAGCAGTGGGACAGGCCGAGAGCAGTACTTC | TRBD1 | TRBJ2-7 | - | TRBV2
CASSSSSSYNEQFF | TGCGCCAGCAGCTCTTCGAGCTCCTACAATGAGCAGTTCTTC | - | TRBJ2-1 | - | TRBV5-1
CAISESQDRAGTDTQYF | TGTGCCATCAGTGAGAGCCAGGACAGGGCGGGCACAGATACGCAGTATTTT | TRBD1 | TRBJ2-3 | - | TRBV10-3
CAISDSPYGYTF | TGTGCCATCAGTGACAGCCCCTATGGCTACACCTTC | - | TRBJ1-2 | - | TRBV10-3
CASNRQGVEKLFF | TGTGCCAGCAATAGACAGGGGGTTGAAAAACTGTTTTTT | TRBD1 | TRBJ1-4 | - | TRBV2
CASSLTGANDEAFF | TGTGCCAGCAGCCTTACAGGGGCCAATGATGAAGCTTTCTTT | TRBD1 | TRBJ1-1 | - | TRBV7-3
CASSRDRVEKLFF | TGTGCCAGCAGCCGGGACAGGGTAGAAAAACTGTTTTTT | TRBD1 | TRBJ1-4 | - | TRBV2
CASSQVWDATNEKLFF | TGTGCCAGCAGCCAAGTATGGGACGCAACTAATGAAAAACTGTTTTTT | - | TRBJ1-4 | few | TRBV4-2
CASSMQGGYNEQFF | TGTGCCAGTAGTATGCAGGGCGGATACAATGAGCAGTTCTTC | - | TRBJ2-1 | - | TRBV19
CASSLESNTGELFF | TGCGCCAGCAGCTTGGAATCAAACACCGGGGAGCTGTTTTTT | - | TRBJ2-2 | - | TRBV5-1
CASSIAGRRGLYYGYTF | TGTGCCAGTAGTATAGCCGGCCGCAGGGGACTATACTATGGCTACACCTTC | - | TRBJ1-2 | - | TRBV19
CASSTDRRHPSEQYF | TGTGCCAGCAGTACGGACAGGCGGCACCCCTCCGAGCAGTACTTC | TRBD1 | TRBJ2-7 | - | TRBV7-9
CASSLSGSYEQYF | TGTGCCAGCAGCCTTAGCGGCTCCTACGAGCAGTACTTC | - | TRBJ2-7 | - | TRBV11-2
CASSPEGYNSPLHF | TGTGCCAGCAGCCCCGAGGGGTATAATTCACCCCTCCACTTT | - | TRBJ1-6 | - | TRBV7-3
CASSLGGVNYGYTF | TGTGCCAGCAGTTTGGGTGGTGTTAACTATGGCTACACCTTC | - | TRBJ1-2 | - | TRBV28
CASRAGGVRQETQYF | TGTGCCTCCCGGGCGGGGGGGGTGAGACAAGAGACCCAGTACTTC | TRBD2 | TRBJ2-5 | - | TRBV2
CASATQGWDADTQYF | TGTGCCAGCGCTACACAGGGGTGGGACGCAGATACGCAGTATTTT | TRBD1 | TRBJ2-3 | - | TRBV6-5
CASSLAGDRSTDTQYF | TGTGCCAGCAGCTTGGCAGGGGACAGAAGCACAGATACGCAGTATTTT | TRBD1 | TRBJ2-3 | - | TRBV5-4
CASSQRQGTEAFF | TGTGCCAGCAGTCAGCGGCAAGGTACTGAAGCTTTCTTT | - | TRBJ1-1 | - | TRBV2
CASSGPSLREGRNEQFF | TGTGCCAGCAGTGGACCTTCCCTACGGGAGGGCCGTAATGAGCAGTTCTTC | TRBD2 | TRBJ2-1 | - | TRBV27
CASSETGTGELFF | TGTGCCAGCAGCGAGACAGGGACCGGGGAGCTGTTTTTT | TRBD1 | TRBJ2-2 | few | TRBV6-4
CASSPGRERTEQYF | TGTGCCAGCTCACCAGGGCGGGAGCGAACCGAGCAGTACTTC | TRBD2 | TRBJ2-7 | - | TRBV18
CAISVQSSGNTIYF | TGTGCCATCAGTGTTCAGAGCTCTGGAAACACCATATATTTT | - | TRBJ1-3 | once | TRBV10-3
CASSHLVETGVRVGYTF | TGTGCCAGCAGCCATCTCGTCGAGACAGGGGTTCGAGTTGGCTACACCTTC | TRBD1 | TRBJ1-2 | - | TRBV4-2
CASDGTRSTEAFF | TGTGCCAGCGATGGGACTCGGAGCACTGAAGCTTTCTTT | - | TRBJ1-1 | - | TRBV6-5
CASSEEDPPDYGYTF | TGCGCCAGCTCCGAAGAAGACCCTCCGGACTATGGCTACACCTTC | - | TRBJ1-2 | - | TRBV10-1
CASRKDRRSDYEQYF | TGTGCCAGCAGGAAGGACAGGAGGTCCGACTACGAGCAGTACTTC | TRBD1 | TRBJ2-7 | - | TRBV2